The rows below give T cell receptor beta chains drawn from one sample of a study of blood T cell repertoires in COVID-19. Libraries were prepared by immunoSEQ multiplex PCR; TCRdb keeps only in-frame clonotypes and omits some of them. Altogether about 40,000 clones are present, roughly nine tenths being singletons, with the ten largest covering approximately 15%. The sequenced sample was peripheral blood. All receptors derive from a woman between 25 and 40 years old in a cohort sampled during active COVID-19. The CDR3 runs from the conserved cysteine through the conserved F or W. D genes are given only for firm matches. Only some rows state a clone size, as once, few, many or a class for expanded clones.

j_call clone_size d_call v_call cdr3_aa cdr3_nt
TRBJ1-2 NA NA TRBV4-3 CASSQDSGDFFSDDYGYTF TGCGCCAGCAGCCAAGATTCGGGGGATTTTTTCTCGGATGACTATGGCTACACCTTC
TRBJ1-1 NA TRBD1 TRBV18 CASSLGQGAPGTEAFF TGTGCCAGCTCACTCGGACAGGGGGCCCCGGGTACTGAAGCTTTCTTT
TRBJ2-1 once TRBD2 TRBV5-6 CASSFTSGISYNEQFF TGTGCCAGCAGCTTTACTAGCGGGATCTCCTACAATGAGCAGTTCTTC
TRBJ1-6 NA TRBD1 TRBV18 CASSPQVSSGGYSPLHF TGTGCCAGCTCACCCCAAGTCAGCTCAGGGGGTTACTCACCCCTCCACTTT
TRBJ2-1 NA TRBD2 TRBV19 CASSIGRTSGSYNEQFF TGTGCCAGTAGTATAGGGAGGACTAGCGGAAGCTACAATGAGCAGTTCTTC
TRBJ2-5 NA TRBD1 TRBV30 CAWSPGQGVLETQYF TGTGCCTGGAGTCCAGGACAGGGGGTATTGGAGACCCAGTACTTC
TRBJ1-2 NA NA TRBV13 CASSLKNGAYGYTF TGTGCCAGCAGCTTAAAGAATGGGGCCTATGGCTACACCTTC
TRBJ2-7 NA NA TRBV7-8 CASSPTAGAINEQYF TGTGCCAGCAGCCCAACGGCAGGGGCAATAAACGAGCAGTACTTC
TRBJ1-6 NA NA TRBV5-1 CASSPHEVRNSPLHF TGCGCCAGCAGCCCACATGAGGTCCGGAATTCACCCCTCCACTTT
TRBJ1-6 NA NA TRBV18 CASSPISGGSSYNSPLHF TGTGCCAGCTCACCTATATCCGGGGGGAGCTCCTATAATTCACCCCTCCACTTT
TRBJ2-1 NA NA TRBV5-6 CASSSGGTPNEQFF TGTGCCAGCAGCTCGGGTGGCACACCGAATGAGCAGTTCTTC
TRBJ2-3 NA NA TRBV5-6 CASSLYTGVGSDTQYF TGTGCCAGCAGCTTGTATACCGGGGTAGGCTCAGATACGCAGTATTTT
TRBJ2-5 NA NA TRBV5-1 CASTLQETQYF TGCGCCAGCACCCTACAAGAGACCCAGTACTTC
TRBJ1-1 NA NA TRBV7-2 CASSLGGGGNTEAFF TGTGCCAGCAGCTTAGGGGGGGGTGGGAACACTGAAGCTTTCTTT
TRBJ2-3 NA TRBD2 TRBV27 CASSLTLAGEDTQYF TGTGCCAGCAGCCTTACCCTAGCGGGAGAAGATACGCAGTATTTT
TRBJ2-7 NA NA TRBV13 CASSLASGYEQYF TGTGCCAGCAGCTTAGCCAGCGGCTACGAGCAGTACTTC
TRBJ2-7 NA NA TRBV5-6 CASSSPGSGSAEQYF TGTGCCAGCAGCTCCCCGGGGAGCGGGTCCGCCGAGCAGTACTTC
TRBJ2-2 NA NA TRBV11-3 CASSLQGTGELFF TGTGCCAGCAGCTTACAGGGGACCGGGGAGCTGTTTTTT
TRBJ1-1 NA TRBD1 TRBV19 CASSSDRATEAFF TGTGCCAGTAGTTCGGACAGGGCCACTGAAGCTTTCTTT
TRBJ1-5 NA NA TRBV5-6 CASSSGTISNQPQHF TGTGCCAGCAGTTCCGGGACAATTAGCAATCAGCCCCAGCATTTT
TRBJ2-7 NA NA TRBV20-1 CSALQGYEQYF TGCAGTGCTCTACAGGGATACGAGCAGTACTTC
TRBJ2-5 NA TRBD2 TRBV2 CASSEDGLAGGPWTETQYF TGTGCCAGCAGTGAAGATGGGCTAGCGGGAGGGCCTTGGACGGAGACCCAGTACTTC
TRBJ2-1 NA NA TRBV7-8 CASSKTTDPSNEQFF TGTGCCAGCAGTAAGACTACCGACCCCTCCAATGAGCAGTTCTTC
TRBJ2-2 once NA TRBV6-2/TRBV6-3 CASSSYGAGELFF TGTGCCAGCAGTTCCTACGGGGCCGGGGAGCTGTTTTTT
TRBJ1-1 NA NA TRBV19 CATARDISRSEAFF TGTGCCACCGCCCGGGACATCTCACGGAGTGAAGCTTTCTTT
TRBJ2-7 NA TRBD1 TRBV13 CASSLGERKGGHEQYF TGTGCCAGCAGCTTAGGGGAGCGTAAAGGGGGCCACGAGCAGTACTTC
TRBJ2-7 NA NA TRBV6-6 CASSLTGGSNHEQYF TGTGCCAGCAGCCTGACCGGGGGATCTAACCACGAGCAGTACTTC
TRBJ2-5 few TRBD2 TRBV11-3 CASSPAGGGVQETQYF TGTGCCAGCAGCCCAGCGGGAGGGGGGGTGCAAGAGACCCAGTACTTC
TRBJ1-5 NA NA TRBV19 CASRSRDNRYNQPQHF TGTGCCAGCCGCTCCCGTGACAATAGATACAATCAGCCCCAGCATTTT
TRBJ2-3 NA NA TRBV11-2 CASSLAGERTDTQYF TGTGCCAGCAGCTTAGCGGGAGAGCGCACAGATACGCAGTATTTT
TRBJ2-5 NA NA TRBV19 CASSIGFGAEVQETQYF TGTGCCAGTAGTATTGGTTTTGGCGCGGAGGTCCAAGAGACCCAGTACTTC
TRBJ2-1 NA NA TRBV2 CASSQEKRASSYNEQFF TGTGCCAGCAGTCAGGAAAAGCGGGCTTCCTCCTACAATGAGCAGTTCTTC
TRBJ1-1 once NA TRBV4-1 CASSPLGGTEAFF TGCGCCAGCAGCCCCTTGGGGGGGACTGAAGCTTTCTTT
TRBJ2-3 NA NA TRBV6-5 CAAAGSTDTQYF TGTGCCGCGGCGGGAAGCACAGATACGCAGTATTTT
TRBJ1-2 NA NA TRBV5-4 CASSPRLGAVRGGDYGYTF TGTGCCAGCAGCCCAAGACTGGGGGCCGTCCGAGGTGGGGACTATGGCTACACCTTC
TRBJ2-5 NA TRBD2 TRBV7-6 CASSLELAEETQYF TGTGCCAGCAGCTTAGAACTAGCGGAAGAGACCCAGTACTTC
TRBJ1-2 NA TRBD1 TRBV27 CASSLSGQGYGYTF TGTGCCAGCAGTTTATCTGGACAGGGCTATGGCTACACCTTC
TRBJ1-2 few NA TRBV4-1 CASSQDEQGYGYTF TGCGCCAGCAGCCAAGATGAACAGGGTTATGGCTACACCTTC
TRBJ1-1 once NA TRBV28 CASSLASWSEAFF TGTGCCAGCAGTTTGGCCAGTTGGTCTGAAGCTTTCTTT
TRBJ1-1 NA TRBD1 TRBV18 CASSPGGTGNTEAFF TGTGCCAGCTCACCGGGGGGGACAGGGAACACTGAAGCTTTCTTT
TRBJ2-1 few NA TRBV30 CAWSPRDNEQFF TGTGCCTGGAGTCCACGAGACAATGAGCAGTTCTTC
TRBJ1-2 NA NA TRBV9 CASSVGAQHNYGYTF TGTGCCAGCAGCGTAGGGGCACAACATAACTATGGCTACACCTTC
TRBJ1-1 NA TRBD1 TRBV5-1 CASSLGGQGAFF TGCGCCAGCAGCTTGGGGGGACAGGGAGCCTTCTTT
TRBJ1-2 NA TRBD1 TRBV27 CASSRDRDFYGYTF TGTGCCAGCAGTCGAGACAGGGATTTCTATGGCTACACCTTC
TRBJ1-2 once TRBD1 TRBV29-1 CSAIPQGDYGYTF TGCAGCGCAATCCCTCAGGGGGACTATGGCTACACCTTC
TRBJ2-5 NA TRBD1 TRBV18 CASSGRTGREETQYF TGTGCCAGCTCAGGGCGGACAGGGCGAGAAGAGACCCAGTACTTC
TRBJ2-7 NA TRBD2 TRBV27 CASSLGGRGLQSQYF TGTGCCAGCAGTTTAGGGGGTAGGGGACTACAGTCGCAGTACTTC
TRBJ2-1 NA NA TRBV3-1/TRBV3-2 CASSQDSVANEQFF TGTGCCAGCAGCCAAGATTCGGTAGCCAATGAGCAGTTCTTC
TRBJ2-3 NA NA TRBV24-1 CATSDFVDYYTQYF TGTGCCACCAGTGATTTCGTGGACTACTATACGCAGTATTTT
TRBJ2-1 NA TRBD2 TRBV9 CASSVVDSGMSSYNEQFF TGTGCCAGCAGCGTAGTTGATAGCGGGATGAGCTCCTACAATGAGCAGTTCTTC
TRBJ2-5 NA TRBD2 TRBV5-1 CASSLGAGGGQETQYF TGCGCCAGCAGCTTAGGGGCGGGAGGCGGACAAGAGACCCAGTACTTC
TRBJ2-5 NA TRBD2 TRBV3-1/TRBV3-2 CASSQPAGGKETQYF TGTGCCAGCAGCCAACCAGCGGGAGGGAAAGAGACCCAGTACTTC
TRBJ2-7 NA TRBD1 TRBV19 CASSMGTGATYEQYF TGTGCCAGTAGTATGGGGACAGGGGCGACCTACGAGCAGTACTTC